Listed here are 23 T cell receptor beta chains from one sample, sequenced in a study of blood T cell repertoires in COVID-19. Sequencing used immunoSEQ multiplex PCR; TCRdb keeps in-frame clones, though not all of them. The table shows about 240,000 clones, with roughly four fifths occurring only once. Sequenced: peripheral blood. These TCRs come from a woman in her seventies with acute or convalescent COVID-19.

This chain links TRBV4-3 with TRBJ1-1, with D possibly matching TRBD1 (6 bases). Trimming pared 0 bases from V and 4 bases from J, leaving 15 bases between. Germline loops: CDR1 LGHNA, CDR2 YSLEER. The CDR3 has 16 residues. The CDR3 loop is CASSQELQQGSTEAFF. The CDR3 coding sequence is TGCGCCAGCAGCCAAGAGTTGCAACAGGGATCCACTGAAGCTTTCTTT.

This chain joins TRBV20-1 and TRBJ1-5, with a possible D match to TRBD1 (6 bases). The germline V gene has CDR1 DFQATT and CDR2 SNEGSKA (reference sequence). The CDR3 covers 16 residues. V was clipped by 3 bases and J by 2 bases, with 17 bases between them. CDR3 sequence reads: CSASVRGGSRNQPQHF. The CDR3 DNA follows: TGCAGTGCTAGTGTGAGGGGGGGAAGTCGCAATCAGCCCCAGCATTTT.

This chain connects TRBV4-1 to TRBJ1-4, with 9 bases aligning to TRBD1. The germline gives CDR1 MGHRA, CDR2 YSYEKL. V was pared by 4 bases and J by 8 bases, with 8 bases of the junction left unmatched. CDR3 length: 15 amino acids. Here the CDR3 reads CASSRIPGQGEKLFF. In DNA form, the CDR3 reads TGCGCCAGCAGCCGGATACCGGGACAGGGAGAAAAACTGTTTTTT.

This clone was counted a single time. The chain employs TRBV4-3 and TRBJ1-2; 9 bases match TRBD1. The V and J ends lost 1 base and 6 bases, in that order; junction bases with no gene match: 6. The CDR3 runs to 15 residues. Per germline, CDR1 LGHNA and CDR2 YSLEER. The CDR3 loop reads CASSQAQGAYDGYTF. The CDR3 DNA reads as TGCGCCAGCAGCCAAGCACAGGGGGCGTACGATGGCTACACCTTC.

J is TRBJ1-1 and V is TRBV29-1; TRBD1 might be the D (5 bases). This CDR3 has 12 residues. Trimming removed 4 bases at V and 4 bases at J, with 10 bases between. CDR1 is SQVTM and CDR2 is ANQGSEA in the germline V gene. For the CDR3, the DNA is TGCAGCGTTGGACAGACGAGCACTGAAGCTTTCTTT. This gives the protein CSVGQTSTEAFF.

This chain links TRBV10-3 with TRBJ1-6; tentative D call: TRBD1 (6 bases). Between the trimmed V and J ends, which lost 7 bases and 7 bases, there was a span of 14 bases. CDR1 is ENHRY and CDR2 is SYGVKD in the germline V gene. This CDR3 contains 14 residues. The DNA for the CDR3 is TGTGCCATCACTAGGACAGTCGGCAATTCACCCCTCCACTTT. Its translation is CAITRTVGNSPLHF.

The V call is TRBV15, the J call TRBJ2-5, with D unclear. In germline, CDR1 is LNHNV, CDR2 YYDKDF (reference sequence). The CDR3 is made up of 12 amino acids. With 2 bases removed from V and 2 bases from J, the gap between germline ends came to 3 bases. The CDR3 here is CATSRSQETQYF. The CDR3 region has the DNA TGTGCCACCAGCAGATCACAAGAGACCCAGTACTTC. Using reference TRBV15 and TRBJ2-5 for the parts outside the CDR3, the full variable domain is DAMVIQNPRYQVTQFGKPVTLSCSQTLNHNVMYWYQQKSSQAPKLLFHYYDKDFNNEADTPDNFQSRRPNTSFCFLDIRSPGLGDTAMYLCATSRSQETQYFGPGTRLLVL.

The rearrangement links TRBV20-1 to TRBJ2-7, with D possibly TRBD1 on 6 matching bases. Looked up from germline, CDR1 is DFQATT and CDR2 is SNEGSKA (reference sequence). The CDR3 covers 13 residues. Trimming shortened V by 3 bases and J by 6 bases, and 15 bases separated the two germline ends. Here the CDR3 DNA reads TGCAGTGCTAGTAACAGGGTAGGACTCGAGCAGTACTTC. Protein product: CSASNRVGLEQYF.

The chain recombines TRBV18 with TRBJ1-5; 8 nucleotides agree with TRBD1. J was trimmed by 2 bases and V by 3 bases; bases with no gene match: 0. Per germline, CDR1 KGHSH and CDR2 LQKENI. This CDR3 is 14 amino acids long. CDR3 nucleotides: TGTGCCAGCTCACCGGGACAGGGCAATCAGCCCCAGCATTTT. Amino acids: CASSPGQGNQPQHF. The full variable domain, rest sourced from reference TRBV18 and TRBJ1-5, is NAGVMQNPRHLVRRRGQEARLRCSPMKGHSHVYWYRQLPEEGLKFMVYLQKENIIDESGMPKERFSAEFPKEGPSILRIQQVVRGDSAAYFCASSPGQGNQPQHFGDGTRLSIL.

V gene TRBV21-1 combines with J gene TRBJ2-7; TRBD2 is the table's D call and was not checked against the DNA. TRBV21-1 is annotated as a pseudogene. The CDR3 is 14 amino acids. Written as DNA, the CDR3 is TGTGCCAGCAGCAAAGGGGTGAGACTCTACGAGCAGTACTTC. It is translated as CASSKGVRLYEQYF.

This chain's CDR3 is CASSPGHRDNPASGGAFF. The CDR3 DNA follows: TGTGCCAGCTCACCGGGGCACAGGGACAATCCGGCCTCGGGCGGAGCTTTCTTT. The rearrangement links TRBV18 to TRBJ1-1; TRBD1 is a possible D gene (6 bases). The CDR3 loop spans 18 amino acids. Trimming removed 3 bases at V and 10 bases at J, with 30 bases between. Germline values: CDR1 KGHSH, CDR2 LQKENI.

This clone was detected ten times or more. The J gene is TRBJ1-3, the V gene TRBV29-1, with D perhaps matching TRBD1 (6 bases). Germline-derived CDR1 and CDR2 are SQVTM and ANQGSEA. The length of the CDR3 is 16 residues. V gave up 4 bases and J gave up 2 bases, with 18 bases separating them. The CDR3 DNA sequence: TGCAGCGTTGGGCCGAGTGGGGGGGCTGCTGGAAACACCATATATTTT. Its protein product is CSVGPSGGAAGNTIYF.

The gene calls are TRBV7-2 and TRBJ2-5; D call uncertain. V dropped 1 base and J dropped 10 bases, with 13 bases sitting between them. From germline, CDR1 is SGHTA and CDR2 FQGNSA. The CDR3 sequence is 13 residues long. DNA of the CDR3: TGTGCCAGCAGCTTAGACCGACAAGTGGGCCAGTACTTC. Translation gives CASSLDRQVGQYF.

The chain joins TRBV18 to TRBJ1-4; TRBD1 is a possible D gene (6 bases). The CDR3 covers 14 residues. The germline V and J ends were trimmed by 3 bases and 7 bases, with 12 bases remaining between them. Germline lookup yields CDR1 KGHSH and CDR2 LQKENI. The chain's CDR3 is CASSPDRLGEKLFF. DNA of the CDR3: TGTGCCAGCTCACCTGACAGGTTGGGTGAAAAACTGTTTTTT.

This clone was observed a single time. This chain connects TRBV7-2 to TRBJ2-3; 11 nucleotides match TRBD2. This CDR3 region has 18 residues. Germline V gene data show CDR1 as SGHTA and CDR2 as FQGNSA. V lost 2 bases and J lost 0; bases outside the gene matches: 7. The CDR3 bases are TGTGCCAGCAGCTTATCGGCTAGCGGGGGGCCAAGCACAGATACGCAGTATTTT. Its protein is CASSLSASGGPSTDTQYF.

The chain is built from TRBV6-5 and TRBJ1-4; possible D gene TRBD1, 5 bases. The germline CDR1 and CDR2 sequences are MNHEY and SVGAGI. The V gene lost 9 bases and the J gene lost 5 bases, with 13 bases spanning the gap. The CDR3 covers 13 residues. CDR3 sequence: CASITGLNEKLFF. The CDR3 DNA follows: TGTGCCAGTATTACAGGCCTCAATGAAAAACTGTTTTTT.

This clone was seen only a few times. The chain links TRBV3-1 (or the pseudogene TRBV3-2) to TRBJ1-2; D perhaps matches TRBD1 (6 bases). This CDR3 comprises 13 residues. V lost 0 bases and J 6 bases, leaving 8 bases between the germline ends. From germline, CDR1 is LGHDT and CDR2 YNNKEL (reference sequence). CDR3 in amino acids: CASSQDRGNGYTF. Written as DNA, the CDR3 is TGTGCCAGCAGCCAAGATAGGGGGAATGGCTACACCTTC.

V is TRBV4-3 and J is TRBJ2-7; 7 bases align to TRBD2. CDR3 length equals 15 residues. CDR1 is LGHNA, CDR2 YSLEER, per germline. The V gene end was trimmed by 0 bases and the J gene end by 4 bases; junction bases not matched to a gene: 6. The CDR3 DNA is TGCGCCAGCAGCCAAGAGGGAGGGGCTGGGTACGAGCAGTACTTC. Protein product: CASSQEGGAGYEQYF.

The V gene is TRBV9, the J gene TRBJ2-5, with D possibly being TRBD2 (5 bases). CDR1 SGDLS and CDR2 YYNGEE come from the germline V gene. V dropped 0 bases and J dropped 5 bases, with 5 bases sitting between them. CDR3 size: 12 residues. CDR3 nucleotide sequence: TGTGCCAGCAGCGTAGGGGAGGAGACCCAGTACTTC. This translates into CASSVGEETQYF.

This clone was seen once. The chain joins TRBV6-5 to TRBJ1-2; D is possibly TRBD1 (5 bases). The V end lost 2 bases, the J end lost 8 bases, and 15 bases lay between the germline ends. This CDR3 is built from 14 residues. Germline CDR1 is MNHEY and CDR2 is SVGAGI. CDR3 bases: TGTGCCAGCAGTTACAGGGGTTCCCCTAGGGGCTACACCTTC. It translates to CASSYRGSPRGYTF.

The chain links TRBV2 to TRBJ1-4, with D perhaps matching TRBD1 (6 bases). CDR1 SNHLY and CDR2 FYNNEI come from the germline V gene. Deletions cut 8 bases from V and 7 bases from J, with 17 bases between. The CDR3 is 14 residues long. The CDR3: CASWGGREGEKLFF. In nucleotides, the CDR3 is TGTGCCAGCTGGGGGGGCCGGGAGGGTGAAAAACTGTTTTTT.

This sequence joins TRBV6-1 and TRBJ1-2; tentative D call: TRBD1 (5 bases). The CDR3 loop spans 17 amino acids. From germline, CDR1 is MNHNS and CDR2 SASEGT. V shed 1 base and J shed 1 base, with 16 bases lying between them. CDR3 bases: TGTGCCAGCAGTGAAGAGGACGGGGGGGGTTATAACTATGGCTACACCTTC. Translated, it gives CASSEEDGGGYNYGYTF.

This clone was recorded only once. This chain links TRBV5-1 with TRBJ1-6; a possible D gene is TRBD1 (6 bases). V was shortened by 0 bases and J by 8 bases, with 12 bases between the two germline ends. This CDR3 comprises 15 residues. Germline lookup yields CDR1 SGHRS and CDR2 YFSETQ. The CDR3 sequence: CASSLEGTGHSPLHF. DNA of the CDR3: TGCGCCAGCAGCTTGGAAGGAACAGGGCATTCACCCCTCCACTTT.